Presented here are 8 T cell receptor beta chains from one specimen sequenced in a study of blood T cell repertoires in COVID-19 (dated by TCRdb to the early 2020s). Library generation was performed with the immunoSEQ multiplex PCR assay. The table comes from immuneACCESS by way of TCRdb, which keeps in-frame sequences with V and J called. Part of the clones is missing from these tables; in studies checked, under half for an unresolved V gene and the rest for unknown reasons. The sample records hundreds of thousands of clones, approximately 90% of which are singletons. About 1.7% of the sample is in the top ten clones. Sequences were obtained from PBMCs or T cells enriched from blood (not recorded which). Receptors originate from a man in his forties who had recovered from COVID-19.

This chain links TRBV11-2 with TRBJ2-3, with D possibly being TRBD1 (6 bases). V lost 4 bases, J lost 3 bases, and 14 bases lay in between. The CDR3 is made up of 15 amino acids. Germline values: CDR1 SGHAT, CDR2 FQNNGV. This CDR3 is CASSSPATGTDTQYF. In DNA form, the CDR3 reads TGTGCCAGCAGCTCACCTGCGACAGGAACAGATACGCAGTATTTT.

As regards this clone: Mismatch with germline at one junction end may stem from a read error. The V and J genes are TRBV7-2 and TRBJ1-2, with 7 bases lining up with TRBD1. The CDR3 length is 11 residues. From germline, CDR1 is SGHTA and CDR2 FQGNSA. In DNA form, the CDR3 reads TGTGCCAGCAGCGCGACAGGGTCCCTCTCCTTC. Amino acid sequence: CASSATGSLSF.

In its sample, this clone was seen once. This chain connects TRBV7-6 to TRBJ1-2, with 8 bases that match TRBD1. The CDR3 loop spans 13 amino acids. The germline V gene has CDR1 SGHVS and CDR2 FNYEAQ. V lost 1 base, J lost 8 bases, and 3 bases stayed unmatched. The CDR3 sequence is CASSLVGQEGYTF. In nucleotides, the CDR3 is TGTGCCAGCAGCTTAGTGGGACAGGAAGGCTACACCTTC.

The chain has TRBV6-5 and TRBJ1-5; D uncertain. Germline lookup yields CDR1 MNHEY and CDR2 SVGAGI. This CDR3 is built from 13 residues. Trimming shortened V by 4 bases and J by 5 bases, and 9 bases separated the two germline ends. This CDR3 reads CASSLVLDQPQHF. CDR3 in DNA: TGTGCCAGCAGTTTGGTCCTAGATCAGCCCCAGCATTTT.

This rearrangement joins TRBV7-9 to TRBJ2-7, with 7 nucleotides matching TRBD2. Looked up from germline, CDR1 is SEHNR and CDR2 is FQNEAQ (reference sequence). The J segment lost 7 bases and the V segment lost 5 bases, leaving 23 bases of the junction unmatched. The CDR3 is made up of 18 amino acids. For the CDR3, the DNA is TGTGCCAGCAGCCCCCATTGGGGGGAGGGAAGGGTAGCGAAAGAGCAGTACTTC. Translating gives CASSPHWGEGRVAKEQYF.

This chain joins TRBV29-1 and TRBJ2-7; possible D gene TRBD2, 7 bases. Looked up from germline, CDR1 is SQVTM and CDR2 is ANQGSEA. V lost 6 bases, J lost 3 bases, and 24 bases lay in between. The CDR3 covers 16 residues. CDR3 sequence (DNA): TGCAGCGTACAAAGGGGGACTAACAGGCAGAACTACGAGCAGTACTTC. It encodes CSVQRGTNRQNYEQYF.

CDR3 in amino acids: CASGQGFYNSPLHF. The CDR3 DNA is TGTGCCAGCGGACAGGGGTTCTATAATTCACCCCTCCACTTT. V is TRBV7-2 and J is TRBJ1-6; TRBD1 matches at 9 bases. CDR1 and CDR2 from the germline V gene are SGHTA and FQGNSA. CDR3 length equals 14 residues. V was clipped by 8 bases and J by 3 bases; unmatched bases: 2.

The chain has TRBV4-1 and TRBJ2-3, with TRBD2 identical over 8 bases. V gave up 0 bases and J gave up 4 bases; unmatched junction bases: 9. The germline V gene has CDR1 MGHRA and CDR2 YSYEKL. The CDR3 sequence is 17 residues long. The CDR3 DNA reads TGCGCCAGCAGCCAAGATCCCCCTGGCGGGGGGTCAGATACGCAGTATTTT. It codes for CASSQDPPGGGSDTQYF.